Listed below are T cell receptor beta chains from one sample, sequenced in a study of T cells expressing NK-cell markers. One entry per CDR3 protein, without DNA, is what TCRdb gives after re-calling the 5' RACE reads. This sample's clone table lists 150,000 or so distinct CDR3 sequences. Sequenced sample: blood T cells: a sorted CD56 or NKG2C T cell subset, CD4+ or CD8+ T cells, or bulk PBMC T cells (not recorded which). These receptors were obtained from a woman between 18 and 75 years old in good health. CDR3s include the opening cysteine and the closing phenylalanine or tryptophan.

j_gene: TRBJ1-5
v_gene: TRBV20-1
CDR3aa: CSASPGSQPQHF

j_gene: TRBJ2-7
v_gene: TRBV10-3
CDR3aa: CAISESDRTYEQYF

j_gene: TRBJ1-1
v_gene: TRBV2
CDR3aa: CASVRLNTEAFF

j_gene: TRBJ2-3
v_gene: TRBV4-2
CDR3aa: CASSQEADTQYF

j_gene: TRBJ1-1
v_gene: TRBV11-2
CDR3aa: CASSLGGTGRTEAFF

j_gene: TRBJ2-7
v_gene: TRBV28
CDR3aa: CASSMGGEGYEQYF

j_gene: TRBJ2-7
v_gene: TRBV5-1
CDR3aa: CASSSSPGAYEQYF

j_gene: TRBJ2-4
v_gene: TRBV7-9
CDR3aa: CASSLRQGPNIQYF

j_gene: TRBJ2-2
v_gene: TRBV7-2
CDR3aa: CASSLAGGGLTGELFF

j_gene: TRBJ2-7
v_gene: TRBV10-3
CDR3aa: CAISEPPQQYF

j_gene: TRBJ2-7
v_gene: TRBV5-1
CDR3aa: CASSLFSSASSYEQYF

j_gene: TRBJ2-1
v_gene: TRBV29-1
CDR3aa: CSVRSGIISYNEQFF

j_gene: TRBJ2-6
v_gene: TRBV12-3/TRBV12-4
CDR3aa: CASSYTGTGNVLTF

j_gene: TRBJ1-4
v_gene: TRBV5-1
CDR3aa: CASSTQGAEYEKLFF

j_gene: TRBJ2-5
v_gene: TRBV5-1
CDR3aa: CASSSPTRLETQYF

j_gene: TRBJ2-1
v_gene: TRBV7-3
CDR3aa: CASSSGTGANNEQFF

j_gene: TRBJ2-7
v_gene: TRBV5-1
CDR3aa: CASMDVAYEQYF

j_gene: TRBJ2-1
v_gene: TRBV15
CDR3aa: CATTLASGGPYNEQFF

j_gene: TRBJ2-7
v_gene: TRBV30
CDR3aa: CAWMILGQGNYEQYF

j_gene: TRBJ2-4
v_gene: TRBV11-3
CDR3aa: CASSLQGTKNIQYF

j_gene: TRBJ1-1
v_gene: TRBV5-5
CDR3aa: CASSLLDRGYTEAFF

j_gene: TRBJ1-5
v_gene: TRBV11-2
CDR3aa: CASSPLGLGGNQPQHF

j_gene: TRBJ2-6
v_gene: TRBV20-1
CDR3aa: CSAVRRTNVLTF

j_gene: TRBJ2-3
v_gene: TRBV7-3
CDR3aa: CASSLRWLAGSGTDTQYF

j_gene: TRBJ2-3
v_gene: TRBV7-2
CDR3aa: CASSLLGGTVDTQYF

j_gene: TRBJ1-2
v_gene: TRBV12-3/TRBV12-4
CDR3aa: CASSSRGGYGYTF

j_gene: TRBJ2-1
v_gene: TRBV12-3/TRBV12-4
CDR3aa: CASSLGQPTGEQFF

j_gene: TRBJ2-1
v_gene: TRBV20-1
CDR3aa: CSANRGAYNEQFF

j_gene: TRBJ1-1
v_gene: TRBV28
CDR3aa: CASSFPHRAEVFF

j_gene: TRBJ2-5
v_gene: TRBV11-2
CDR3aa: CASSLKGGLQETQYF

j_gene: TRBJ2-4
v_gene: TRBV5-1
CDR3aa: CASSLSQRGNIQYF

j_gene: TRBJ2-7
v_gene: TRBV20-1
CDR3aa: CSAILLAPEQYF

j_gene: TRBJ1-4
v_gene: TRBV9
CDR3aa: CASSATGAPTNEKLFF

j_gene: TRBJ2-3
v_gene: TRBV6-5
CDR3aa: CASSGSTDTQYF

j_gene: TRBJ2-7
v_gene: TRBV10-3
CDR3aa: CAIRDRGSYEQYF

j_gene: TRBJ1-4
v_gene: TRBV12-3/TRBV12-4
CDR3aa: CASSHTPGQGDEKLFF

j_gene: TRBJ1-5
v_gene: TRBV7-2
CDR3aa: CASSFNNQPQHF

j_gene: TRBJ2-6
v_gene: TRBV4-1
CDR3aa: CASSQAIAERGFSGANVLTF